These T cell receptor beta chains were read from a single sample in a study of shared T cell receptors in the human thymus. The protocol was immunoSEQ multiplex PCR, while the TCRdb copy is restricted to in-frame clones and leaves out a portion. The sample has hundreds of thousands of clones; 85% to 90% are singletons. This sample also belongs to another study, concerning human thymus T cells.

The specimen sequenced was thymocytes. These receptors were taken from a boy under two years old with a congenital heart defect. The CDR3 runs from the conserved cysteine through the conserved F or W. A D gene is named only where the DNA matches it firmly. A clone size is listed for some rows: how often the clone was seen (once, few, many), or a class if it is expanded.

>TRBD1|TRBJ2-5|NA|TRBV6-5
CASSYSQGEETQYF
TGTGCCAGCAGTTACTCCCAGGGGGAGGAGACCCAGTACTTC
>TRBD2|TRBJ2-4|NA|TRBV5-1
CASSGLADFGGFQYF
TGCGCCAGCAGCGGACTAGCGGACTTCGGTGGGTTTCAGTACTTC
>TRBD2|TRBJ2-3|NA|TRBV15
CATSRDPLAGSSTDTQYF
TGTGCCACCAGCAGAGATCCTCTAGCGGGGTCTAGCACAGATACGCAGTATTTT
>TRBD2|TRBJ2-7|once|TRBV7-2
CASSLDSGGGSYEQYF
TGTGCCAGCAGCTTAGATTCGGGCGGGGGCTCCTACGAGCAGTACTTC
>NA|TRBJ1-5|NA|TRBV5-4
CASSVDRDNQPQHF
TGTGCCAGCAGCGTGGACAGAGACAATCAGCCCCAGCATTTT
>TRBD2|TRBJ2-5|NA|TRBV5-1
CASAPRLAGSWETQYF
TGCGCCAGCGCCCCCCGGCTAGCGGGATCCTGGGAGACCCAGTACTTC
>NA|TRBJ2-7|NA|TRBV6-6
CASSYSKLAHEQYF
TGTGCCAGCAGTTACTCGAAACTAGCACACGAGCAGTACTTC
>TRBD2|TRBJ2-7|NA|TRBV7-2
CASSWGWTSGRAYEQYF
TGTGCCAGCAGCTGGGGGTGGACTAGCGGGAGGGCGTACGAGCAGTACTTC
>NA|TRBJ2-7|NA|TRBV21-1
CASSPRGVAYEQYF
TGTGCCAGCAGCCCCCGGGGGGTTGCCTACGAGCAGTACTTC
>NA|TRBJ1-1|NA|TRBV6-1
CATLNTEAFF
TGTGCCACCTTGAACACTGAAGCTTTCTTT
>TRBD2|TRBJ2-3|NA|TRBV5-1
CASSIVVPPGLAGYTDTQYF
TGCGCCAGCAGCATTGTGGTACCTCCGGGACTAGCGGGATACACAGATACGCAGTATTTT
>TRBD1|TRBJ1-5|NA|TRBV7-6
CASSPHDRGKIYSNQPQHF
TGTGCCAGCAGCCCCCACGACAGGGGCAAAATATATAGCAATCAGCCCCAGCATTTT
>TRBD1|TRBJ1-2|NA|TRBV2
CASSEDRRTYGYTF
TGTGCCAGCAGCGAGGACAGGAGAACCTATGGCTACACCTTC
>TRBD1|TRBJ1-2|NA|TRBV5-1
CASSLQGADGYTF
TGCGCCAGCAGCCTACAGGGGGCGGATGGCTACACCTTC
>TRBD1|TRBJ1-4|few|TRBV5-6
CASSFYRGPGEKLFF
TGTGCCAGCAGCTTCTACAGGGGGCCGGGAGAAAAACTGTTTTTT
>TRBD2|TRBJ2-7|NA|TRBV7-8
CASSPPGLHYEQYF
TGTGCCAGCAGCCCACCGGGACTACACTACGAGCAGTACTTC
>TRBD2|TRBJ2-7|NA|TRBV5-1
CASRTSTSGRGEQYF
TGCGCCAGCAGAACCTCCACTAGCGGGAGGGGGGAGCAGTACTTC